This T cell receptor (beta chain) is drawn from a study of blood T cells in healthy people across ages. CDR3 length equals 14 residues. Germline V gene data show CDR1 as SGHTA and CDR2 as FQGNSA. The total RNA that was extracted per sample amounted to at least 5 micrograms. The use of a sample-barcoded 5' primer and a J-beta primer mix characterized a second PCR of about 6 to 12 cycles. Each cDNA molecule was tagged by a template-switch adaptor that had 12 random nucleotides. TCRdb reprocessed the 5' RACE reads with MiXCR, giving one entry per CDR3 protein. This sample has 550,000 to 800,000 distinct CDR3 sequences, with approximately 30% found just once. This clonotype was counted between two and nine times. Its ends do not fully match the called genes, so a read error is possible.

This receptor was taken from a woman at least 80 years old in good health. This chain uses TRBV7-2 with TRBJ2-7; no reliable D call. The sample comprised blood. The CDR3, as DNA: TGTGCCAGCAGCTTAGTAGCTCCTATGGGGATAAGTCACTTC. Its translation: CASSLVAPMGISHF.